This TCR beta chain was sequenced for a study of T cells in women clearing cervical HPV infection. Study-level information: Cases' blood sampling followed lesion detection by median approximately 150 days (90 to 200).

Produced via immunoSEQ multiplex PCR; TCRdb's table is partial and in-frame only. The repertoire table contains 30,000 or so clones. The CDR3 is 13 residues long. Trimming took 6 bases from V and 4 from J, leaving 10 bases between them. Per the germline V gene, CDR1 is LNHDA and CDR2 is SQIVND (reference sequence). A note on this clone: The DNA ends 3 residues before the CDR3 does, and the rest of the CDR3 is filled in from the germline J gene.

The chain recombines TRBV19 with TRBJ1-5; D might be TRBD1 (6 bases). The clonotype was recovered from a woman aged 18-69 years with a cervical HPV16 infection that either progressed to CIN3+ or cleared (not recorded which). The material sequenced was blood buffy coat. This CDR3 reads CASRRQGNQPQHF. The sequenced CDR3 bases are TGTGCCAGTAGGCGGCAGGGGAATCAGCCC.